Shown below are 2 T cell receptor beta chains from a single sample sequenced in a study of identical twins. TCRdb passed the 5' RACE reads through MiXCR, listing each CDR3 protein once. Counted here are roughly 570,000 distinct CDR3 sequences, approximately 10% occurring once; the ten biggest clones make up 2.5% to 3%. The same specimen was also included in a second study, on yellow fever vaccine responses in identical twins.

Input material: PBMCs. The origin of the receptors is a young woman in good health.

There are a few counts of this clonotype. V gene TRBV5-6 combines with J gene TRBJ2-7; D is perhaps TRBD2 (5 bases). Trimming took off 3 bases at V and 6 bases at J, with 13 bases between the two ends. CDR1 SGHDT and CDR2 YYEEEE come from the germline V gene. This CDR3 comprises 13 residues. The CDR3 DNA follows: TGTGCCAGCAGCTCGGATCCCCGGGGCGAGCAGTACTTC. Translation: CASSSDPRGEQYF.

In its sample, this clonotype was seen many times. The chain employs TRBV7-3 and TRBJ2-7; possible D gene TRBD1, 5 bases. From germline, CDR1 is SGHTA and CDR2 FQGTGA. The ends were cut back, 5 bases at V and 4 bases at J, with 21 bases in the middle. The CDR3 spans 16 residues. The chain's CDR3 is CASSPRRGHSVYEQYF. In DNA form, the CDR3 reads TGTGCCAGCAGCCCCCGAAGAGGACACTCAGTTTACGAGCAGTACTTC.